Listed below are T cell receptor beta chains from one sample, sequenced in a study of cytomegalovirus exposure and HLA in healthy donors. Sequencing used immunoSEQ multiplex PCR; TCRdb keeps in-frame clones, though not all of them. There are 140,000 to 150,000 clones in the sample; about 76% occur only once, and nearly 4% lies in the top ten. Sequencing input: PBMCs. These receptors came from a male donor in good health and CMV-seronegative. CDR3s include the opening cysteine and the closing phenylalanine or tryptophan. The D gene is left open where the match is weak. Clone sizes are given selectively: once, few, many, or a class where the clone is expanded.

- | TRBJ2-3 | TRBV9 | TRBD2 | CASSVVSGGAIDTQYF | TGTGCCAGCAGCGTAGTTAGCGGGGGGGCGATAGATACGCAGTATTTT
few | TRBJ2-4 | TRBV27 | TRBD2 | CASTRVGTSGVAKNIQYF | TGTGCCAGCACCCGCGTGGGGACTAGCGGGGTAGCCAAAAACATTCAGTACTTC
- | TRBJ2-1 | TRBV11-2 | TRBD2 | CASSHPSGQWGNEQFF | TGTGCCAGCAGCCATCCTAGCGGGCAATGGGGGAATGAGCAGTTCTTC
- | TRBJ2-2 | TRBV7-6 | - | CASSSTSNTGELFF | TGTGCCAGCAGCTCGACATCGAACACCGGGGAGCTGTTTTTT
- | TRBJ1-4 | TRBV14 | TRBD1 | CASSPGTGLTNEKLFF | TGTGCCAGCAGCCCCGGGACAGGGCTAACTAATGAAAAACTGTTTTTT
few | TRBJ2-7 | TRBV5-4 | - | CASSFPGQPRQYF | TGTGCCAGCAGCTTTCCAGGACAGCCAAGGCAGTACTTC
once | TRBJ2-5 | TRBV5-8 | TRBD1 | CASSSLDRGPGETQYF | TGTGCCAGCAGCTCCCTGGACAGGGGGCCGGGGGAGACCCAGTACTTC
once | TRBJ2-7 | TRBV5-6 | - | CASSSEWEQYF | TGTGCCAGCAGTTCCGAGTGGGAGCAGTACTTC
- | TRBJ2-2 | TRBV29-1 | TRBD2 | CSGGLAPGELFF | TGCAGCGGGGGACTAGCTCCCGGGGAGCTGTTTTTT
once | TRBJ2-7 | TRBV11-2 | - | CASSLAGELVQYF | TGTGCCAGCAGCTTAGCGGGGGAATTGGTGCAGTACTTC
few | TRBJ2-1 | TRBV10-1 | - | CASQRGGDNEQFF | TGCGCCAGCCAGAGGGGGGGAGACAATGAGCAGTTCTTC
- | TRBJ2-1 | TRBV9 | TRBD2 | CASSVVCGRLHNEQFF | TGTGCCAGCAGCGTAGTCTGCGGGAGGCTCCACAATGAGCAGTTCTTC
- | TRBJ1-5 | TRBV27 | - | CASSESNQPQHF | TGTGCCAGCAGTGAGAGCAATCAGCCCCAGCATTTT
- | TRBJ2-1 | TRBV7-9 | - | CASSLRTEQFF | TGTGCCAGCAGCCTAAGAACTGAGCAGTTCTTC
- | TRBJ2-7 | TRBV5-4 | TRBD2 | CASRIAGLAGSSYEQYF | TGTGCCAGCAGAATTGCCGGACTAGCGGGATCCTCCTACGAGCAGTACTTC
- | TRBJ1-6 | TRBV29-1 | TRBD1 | CSVAAGGDSPLHF | TGCAGCGTGGCGGCAGGGGGCGATTCACCCCTCCACTTT
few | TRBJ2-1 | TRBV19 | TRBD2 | CASSIDASGFYNEQFF | TGTGCCAGTAGTATAGATGCTAGCGGGTTTTACAATGAGCAGTTCTTC
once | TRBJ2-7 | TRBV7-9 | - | CASSLVPRQAGTYEQYF | TGTGCCAGCAGCTTAGTCCCACGACAGGCCGGGACATACGAGCAGTACTTC
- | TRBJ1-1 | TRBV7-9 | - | CASSLAFETEAFF | TGTGCCAGCAGCTTAGCTTTCGAGACTGAAGCTTTCTTT
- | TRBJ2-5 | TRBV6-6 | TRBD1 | CASSSPGTGQETQYF | TGTGCCAGCAGTTCCCCCGGGACAGGGCAAGAGACCCAGTACTTC
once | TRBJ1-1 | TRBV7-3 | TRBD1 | CASSLRGGGNTEAFF | TGTGCCAGCAGCTTAAGAGGGGGCGGGAACACTGAAGCTTTCTTT
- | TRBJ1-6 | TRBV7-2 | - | CASSVREAGLGSPLHF | TGTGCCAGCAGCGTGAGGGAGGCAGGATTGGGCTCACCCCTCCACTTT
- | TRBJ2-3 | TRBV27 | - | CASSLPLLSTDTQYF | TGTGCCAGCAGTTTACCCCTTCTTAGCACAGATACGCAGTATTTT
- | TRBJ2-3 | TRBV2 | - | CARRIAEGTDTQYF | TGTGCCAGAAGAATAGCGGAGGGCACAGATACGCAGTATTTT
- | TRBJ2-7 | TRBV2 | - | CASREAGALHEQYF | TGTGCCAGCAGAGAGGCAGGGGCTCTCCACGAGCAGTACTTC
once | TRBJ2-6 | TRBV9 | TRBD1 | CASSPRTGGSSGANVLTF | TGTGCCAGCAGCCCCCGGACAGGGGGCTCCTCTGGGGCCAACGTCCTGACTTTC
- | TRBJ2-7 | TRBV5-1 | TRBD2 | CASSLAIAGTEQYF | TGCGCCAGCAGCTTGGCGATAGCGGGGACCGAGCAGTACTTC
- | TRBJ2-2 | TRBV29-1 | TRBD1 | CSVAFTGAGELFF | TGCAGCGTTGCCTTTACAGGGGCCGGGGAGCTGTTTTTT
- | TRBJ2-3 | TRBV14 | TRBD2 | CASSPVGRADTQYF | TGTGCCAGCAGCCCAGTGGGGAGGGCAGATACGCAGTATTTT
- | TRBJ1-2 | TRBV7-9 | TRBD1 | CASSDGTGSYGYTF | TGTGCCAGCAGCGACGGGACAGGGTCGTATGGCTACACCTTC
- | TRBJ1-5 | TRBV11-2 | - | CASSLGPNPQPQHF | TGTGCCAGCAGCTTAGGCCCTAACCCCCAGCCCCAGCATTTT
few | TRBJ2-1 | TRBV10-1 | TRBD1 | CASNLDRGGEQFF | TGCGCCAGCAATTTGGACAGGGGCGGTGAGCAGTTCTTC
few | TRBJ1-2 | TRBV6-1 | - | CASSPVGVRYGYTF | TGTGCCAGCAGCCCGGTGGGAGTCCGCTATGGCTACACCTTC
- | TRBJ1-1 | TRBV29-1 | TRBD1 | CSVPRDRANTEAFF | TGCAGCGTCCCGAGGGACAGGGCGAACACTGAAGCTTTCTTT
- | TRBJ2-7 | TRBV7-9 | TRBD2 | CASSLGGGRSSYEQYF | TGTGCCAGCAGCTTAGGGGGGGGAAGGAGCTCCTACGAGCAGTACTTC
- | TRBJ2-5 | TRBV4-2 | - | CASSQGGLAETQYF | TGTGCCAGCAGCCAAGGAGGACTGGCGGAGACCCAGTACTTC
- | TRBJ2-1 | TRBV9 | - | CASSVLASSYNEQFF | TGTGCCAGCAGCGTACTAGCGAGCTCCTACAATGAGCAGTTCTTC
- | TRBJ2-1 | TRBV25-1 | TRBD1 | CASSESGDSYNEQFF | TGTGCCAGCAGTGAATCCGGGGACAGCTACAATGAGCAGTTCTTC
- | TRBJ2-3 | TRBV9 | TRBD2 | CASSVRLAGGPADTQYF | TGTGCCAGCAGCGTAAGACTAGCGGGGGGGCCTGCAGATACGCAGTATTTT
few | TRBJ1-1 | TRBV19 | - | CASFLANTEAFF | TGTGCCAGTTTCCTAGCGAACACTGAAGCTTTCTTT
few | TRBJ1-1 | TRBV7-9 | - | CASSLGERNTEAFF | TGTGCCAGCAGCTTAGGGGAGCGGAACACTGAAGCTTTCTTT